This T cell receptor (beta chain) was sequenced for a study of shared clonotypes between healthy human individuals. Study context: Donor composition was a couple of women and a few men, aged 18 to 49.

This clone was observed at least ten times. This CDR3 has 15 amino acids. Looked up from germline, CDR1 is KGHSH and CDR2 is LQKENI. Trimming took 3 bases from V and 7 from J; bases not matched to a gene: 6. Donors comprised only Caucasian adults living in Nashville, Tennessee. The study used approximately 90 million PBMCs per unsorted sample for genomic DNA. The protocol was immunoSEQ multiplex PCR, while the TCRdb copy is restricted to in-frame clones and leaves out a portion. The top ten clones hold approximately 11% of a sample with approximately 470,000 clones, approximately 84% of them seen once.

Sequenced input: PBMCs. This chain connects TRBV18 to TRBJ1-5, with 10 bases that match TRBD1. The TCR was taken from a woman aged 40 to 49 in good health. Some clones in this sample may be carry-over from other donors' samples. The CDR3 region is CASSPSRDRGQPQHF. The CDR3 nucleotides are TGTGCCAGCTCACCTTCCCGGGACAGGGGACAGCCCCAGCATTTT.